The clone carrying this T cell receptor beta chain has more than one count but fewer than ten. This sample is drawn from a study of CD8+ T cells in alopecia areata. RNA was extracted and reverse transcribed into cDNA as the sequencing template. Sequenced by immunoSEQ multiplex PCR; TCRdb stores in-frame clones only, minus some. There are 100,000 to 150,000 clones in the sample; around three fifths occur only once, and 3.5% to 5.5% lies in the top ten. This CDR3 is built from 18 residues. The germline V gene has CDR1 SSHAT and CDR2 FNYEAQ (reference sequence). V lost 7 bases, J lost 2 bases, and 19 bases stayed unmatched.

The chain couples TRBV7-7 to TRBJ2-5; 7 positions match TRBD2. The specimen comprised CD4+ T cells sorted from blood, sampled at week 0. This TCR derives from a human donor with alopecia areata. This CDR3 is CASTIMFRAGVGQETQYF. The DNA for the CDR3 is TGTGCCAGCACCATCATGTTTCGGGCGGGAGTAGGGCAAGAGACCCAGTACTTC.